This T cell receptor (beta chain) was observed in a study of T-cell memory formation after mild COVID-19 (TCRdb year 2021). Turning to the overall study: Most TCR sequence clusters were specific to one of the two donors. Longitudinal TCRalpha and TCRbeta repertoire sequencing tracked T-cell clones expanding and contracting after mild COVID-19 in a couple of donors. The cohort comprised two young, previously healthy adult volunteers, one female and one male.

Reads for this sample came from an Illumina NovaSeq 6000. Using 5'RACE with constant-segment primers, TCRalpha and TCRbeta cDNA libraries were constructed, with sample barcodes and unique molecular identifiers added in the process. RNA was extracted from every sample with Trizol reagent. Amplification of the libraries took two PCR steps, and the second step added a second sample barcode plus Illumina TruSeq adapters. The libraries were sequenced on an Illumina NovaSeq using 2 x 150 bp paired-end reads. The authors processed their data as follows. With migec v1.2.7, reads were demultiplexed and then collapsed into UMI-guided consensus sequences. Using mixcr v2.1.11, UMI consensuses were aligned to TRA and TRB V and J templates and then assembled into clonotypes. Expanded or contracted clonotypes were those called significant by both edgeR and NoisET, with noise models trained on biological replicates. edgeR calls used a false discovery rate-adjusted p below 0.01 and a log2 fold-change threshold of 1. PCA with hierarchical clustering of max-normalized trajectories of the 1000 most abundant clonotypes was used as exploratory dynamics analysis. Each responding clone was given a CD4 or CD8 phenotype based on the CD4+ and CD8+ repertoires, which had been sequenced separately. The raw public data were reprocessed by TCRdb itself: fastp quality trimming at Q25, MiXCR clonotype calling, in-frame beta chains only. Identical CDR3 proteins give one entry, which carries the most common genes and DNA. The V and J calls shown here were made by TCRdb, not taken from the authors' results. The sample includes 110,000 or so distinct CDR3 sequences, with 22% observed a single time. Approximately 41% of the sample lies in the top ten.

Relative to germline, V is 2 bases shorter and J is 1 base shorter, with 8 bases between their ends. For CDR1 and CDR2, the germline V gene lists LGHNA and YNFKEQ. Reading from cysteine to phenylalanine, the CDR3 counts 14 amino acids. Left in the record is the CDR3 DNA by itself, 42 bases read in frame from the first base. Ficoll-Paque density gradient centrifugation was used to isolate PBMCs. General conclusions and limits of the study: Contracting CD4+ clones turned up mainly in the CM and EM memory subsets, whereas EMRA was where CD8+ clones were enriched. Some responding clones were detected in pre-infection memory, which suggested that pre-existing cross-reactive memory T cells had joined the SARS-CoV-2 response. Clones that contracted from day 15 to 85 showed balanced CD4/CD8 phenotypes, whereas a second wave of clones that expanded from day 15 to 37 leaned towards CD4+. The second-wave clones that peaked on day 37 were not confirmed to be SARS-CoV-2 specific. The study covered only a couple of mild cases, and larger cohorts including severe cases with pre-infection samples were considered necessary.

In regard to this clonotype: Its antigen remains unidentified. No much larger clone is present one base from it, and per-base qualities are unavailable.

In this chain, TRBV4-2 is recombined with TRBJ1-1; the D gene is not confidently resolved. The sample consisted of PBMCs or a T cell subset sorted from them (not recorded which). The TCR originated in a man aged 18-30 years who had mild COVID-19 (a few samples of this study predate the infection). The sample titles of this study are shuffled in the database, so cell type and time point are left out; the donor was told from shared clones. The CDR3 region has the sequence CASSQSETNTEAFF. The DNA sequence is as follows: TGTGCCAGCAGCCAAAGTGAGACGAACACTGAAGCTTTCTTT.